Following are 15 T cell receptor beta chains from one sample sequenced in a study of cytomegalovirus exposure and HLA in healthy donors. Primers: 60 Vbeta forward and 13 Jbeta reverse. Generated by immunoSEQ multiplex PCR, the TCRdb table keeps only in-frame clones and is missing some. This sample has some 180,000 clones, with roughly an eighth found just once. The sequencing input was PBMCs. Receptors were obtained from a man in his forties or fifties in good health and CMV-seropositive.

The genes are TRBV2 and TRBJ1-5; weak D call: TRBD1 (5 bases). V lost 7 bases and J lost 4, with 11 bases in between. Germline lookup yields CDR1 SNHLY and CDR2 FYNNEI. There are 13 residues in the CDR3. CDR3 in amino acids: CASKPEGNQPQHF. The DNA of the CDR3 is TGTGCCAGCAAACCGGAGGGGAATCAGCCCCAGCATTTT.

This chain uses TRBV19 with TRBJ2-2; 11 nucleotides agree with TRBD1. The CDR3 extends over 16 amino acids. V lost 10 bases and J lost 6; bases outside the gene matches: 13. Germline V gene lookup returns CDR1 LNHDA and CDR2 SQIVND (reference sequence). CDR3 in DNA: TGTGCCACCCCAAAGACCGGGACAGGGGGATCCGGGGAGCTGTTTTTT. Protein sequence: CATPKTGTGGSGELFF.

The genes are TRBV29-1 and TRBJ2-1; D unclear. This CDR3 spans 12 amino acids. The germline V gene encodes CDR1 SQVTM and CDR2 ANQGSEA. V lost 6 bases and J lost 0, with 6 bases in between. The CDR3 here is CSVKSSYNEQFF. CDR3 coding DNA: TGCAGCGTAAAGAGCTCCTACAATGAGCAGTTCTTC.

The CDR3 DNA is TGTGCCAGCAGTCGCCACCCGAGCACTGAAGCTTTCTTT. As protein: CASSRHPSTEAFF. This chain connects TRBV25-1 to TRBJ1-1; D gene ambiguous. The germline V and J ends were trimmed by 5 bases and 4 bases, with 11 bases remaining between them. Germline CDR1 MGHDK, CDR2 SYGVNS. This CDR3 region has 13 residues.

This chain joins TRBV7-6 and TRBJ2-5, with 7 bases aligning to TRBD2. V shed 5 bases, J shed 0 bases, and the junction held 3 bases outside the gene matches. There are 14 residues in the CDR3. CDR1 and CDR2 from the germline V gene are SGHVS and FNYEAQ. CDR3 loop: CASSPGRNQETQYF. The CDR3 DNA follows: TGTGCCAGCAGCCCCGGGAGGAACCAAGAGACCCAGTACTTC.

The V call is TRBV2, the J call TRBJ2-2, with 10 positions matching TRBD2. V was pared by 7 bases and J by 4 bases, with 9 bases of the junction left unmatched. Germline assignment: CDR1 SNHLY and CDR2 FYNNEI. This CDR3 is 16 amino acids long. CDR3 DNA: TGTGCCAGCATGATTAGCGGGGGGCCCCCCACCGGGGAGCTGTTTTTT. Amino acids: CASMISGGPPTGELFF. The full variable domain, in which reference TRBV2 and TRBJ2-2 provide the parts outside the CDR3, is EPEVTQTPSHQVTQMGQEVILRCVPISNHLYFYWYRQILGQKVEFLVSFYNNEISEKSEIFDDQFSVERPDGSNFTLKIRSTKLEDSAMYFCASMISGGPPTGELFFGEGSRLTVL.

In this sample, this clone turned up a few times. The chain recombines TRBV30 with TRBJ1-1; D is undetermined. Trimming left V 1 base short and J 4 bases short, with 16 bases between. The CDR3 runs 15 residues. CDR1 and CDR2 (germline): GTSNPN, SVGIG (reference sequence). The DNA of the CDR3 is TGTGCCTGGAGTGCCTACCGTGGAGGGAGCACTGAAGCTTTCTTT. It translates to CAWSAYRGGSTEAFF.

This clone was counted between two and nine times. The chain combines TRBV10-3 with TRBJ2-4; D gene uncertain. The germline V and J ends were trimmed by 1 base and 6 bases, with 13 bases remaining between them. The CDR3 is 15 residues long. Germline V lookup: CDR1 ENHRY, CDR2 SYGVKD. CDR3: CAISEFGSSGNIQYF. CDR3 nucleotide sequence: TGTGCCATCAGTGAGTTTGGCAGTTCGGGAAACATTCAGTACTTC.

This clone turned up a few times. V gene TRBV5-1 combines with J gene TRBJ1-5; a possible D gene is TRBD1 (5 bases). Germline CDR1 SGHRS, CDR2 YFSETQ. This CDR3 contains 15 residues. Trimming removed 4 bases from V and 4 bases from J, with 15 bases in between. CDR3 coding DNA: TGCGCCAGCAGCCCGGGACTCCTTCAGAATCAGCCCCAGCATTTT. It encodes CASSPGLLQNQPQHF.

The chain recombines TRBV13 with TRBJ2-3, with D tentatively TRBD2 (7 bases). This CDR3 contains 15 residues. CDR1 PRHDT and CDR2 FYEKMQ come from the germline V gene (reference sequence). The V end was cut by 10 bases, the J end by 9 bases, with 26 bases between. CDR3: CATKRRGGALGTQYF. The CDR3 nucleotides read TGTGCCACGAAGAGGAGGGGGGGGGCCCTGGGGACGCAGTATTTT.

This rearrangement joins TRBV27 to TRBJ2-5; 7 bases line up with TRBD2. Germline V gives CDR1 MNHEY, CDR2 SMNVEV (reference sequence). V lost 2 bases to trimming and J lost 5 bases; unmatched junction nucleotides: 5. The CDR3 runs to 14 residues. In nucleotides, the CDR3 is TGTGCCAGCAGTTTACGGGGGAGGGATGAGACCCAGTACTTC. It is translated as CASSLRGRDETQYF.

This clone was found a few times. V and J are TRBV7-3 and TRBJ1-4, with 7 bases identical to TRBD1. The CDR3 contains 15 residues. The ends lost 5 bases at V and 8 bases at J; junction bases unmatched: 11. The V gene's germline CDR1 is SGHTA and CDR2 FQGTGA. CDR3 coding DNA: TGTGCCAGCAGCCAGACAGGGATGAGGGGGGAAAAACTGTTTTTT. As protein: CASSQTGMRGEKLFF.

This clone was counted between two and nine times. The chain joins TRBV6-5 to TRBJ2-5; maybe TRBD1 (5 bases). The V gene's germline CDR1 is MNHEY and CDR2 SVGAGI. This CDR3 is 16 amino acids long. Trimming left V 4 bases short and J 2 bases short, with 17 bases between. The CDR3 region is CASSLPPTVGQETQYF. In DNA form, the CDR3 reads TGTGCCAGCAGTTTACCCCCGACAGTCGGTCAAGAGACCCAGTACTTC.

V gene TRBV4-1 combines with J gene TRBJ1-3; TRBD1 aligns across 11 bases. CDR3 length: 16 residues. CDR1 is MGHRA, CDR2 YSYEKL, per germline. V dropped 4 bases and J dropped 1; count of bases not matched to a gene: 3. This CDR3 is CASSLWDRGSGNTIYF. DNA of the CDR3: TGCGCCAGCAGCCTTTGGGACAGGGGGTCTGGAAACACCATATATTTT.

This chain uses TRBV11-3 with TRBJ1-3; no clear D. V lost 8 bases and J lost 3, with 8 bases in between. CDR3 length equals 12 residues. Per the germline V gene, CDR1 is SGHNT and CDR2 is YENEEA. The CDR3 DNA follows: TGTGCCAGCCGCCACGGTGGAAACACCATATATTTT. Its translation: CASRHGGNTIYF. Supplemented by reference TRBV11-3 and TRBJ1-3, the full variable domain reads EAGVVQSPRYKIIEKKQPVAFWCNPISGHNTLYWYLQNLGQGPELLIRYENEEAVDDSQLPKDRFSAERLKGVDSTLKIQPAELGDSAVYLCASRHGGNTIYFGEGSWLTVV.